Below, 6 T cell receptor beta chains from the same sample are listed, as sequenced in a study of T cells in Graves' hyperthyroidism and ophthalmopathy. It was RNA transcripts that yielded the amplified TCR beta CDR3 regions. TCR CDR3 underwent first-round RT-PCR with the HTBI primer set. From the multiplex PCR reads, TCRdb called clonotypes with MiXCR, one entry per CDR3 protein. The table has 300,000 to 450,000 distinct CDR3 sequences, roughly 13% seen once. What was sequenced was blood. The receptors here all came from a man under 40 with Graves' hyperthyroidism that later progressed to Graves' ophthalmopathy.

In its sample, this clonotype was seen many times. The V call is TRBV5-5, the J call TRBJ2-5; D is ambiguous. Germline values: CDR1 SGHKS, CDR2 YYEKEE (reference sequence). The ends were cut back, 0 bases at V and 0 bases at J, with 6 bases in the middle. The CDR3 runs 14 residues. CDR3 region: CASSLGSYQETQYF. The DNA for the CDR3 is TGTGCCAGCAGCTTGGGGTCGTACCAAGAGACCCAGTACTTC.

This clonotype appeared a few times. The chain uses TRBV6-2 or TRBV6-3 and TRBJ1-5, with 12 bases fitting TRBD1. This CDR3 is built from 15 residues. Unmatched junction bases numbered 5, after V lost 4 bases and J lost 7 bases. In germline, CDR1 is MNHEY, CDR2 SVGEGT. CDR3 amino acids: CASSWDRGQGQPQHF. The CDR3 nucleotides are TGTGCCAGCAGTTGGGACAGGGGGCAAGGGCAGCCCCAGCATTTT.

This clonotype appeared a few times. The CDR3 reads CASSRAGVYSYNEQFF. CDR3 DNA: TGTGCCAGCAGTAGAGCAGGGGTTTACTCCTACAATGAGCAGTTCTTC. The rearrangement joins TRBV28 to TRBJ2-1, with D perhaps matching TRBD1 (6 bases). CDR3 length: 16 amino acids. CDR1 and CDR2 from the germline V gene are MDHEN and SYDVKM. V was trimmed by 5 bases and J by 0 bases, leaving 14 bases between them.

At least ten counts were recorded for this clonotype. The chain combines TRBV5-8 with TRBJ2-7; 7 bases fit TRBD2. This CDR3 has 15 residues. The trim removed 0 bases at V and 2 bases at J, leaving 5 bases unmatched. The germline gives CDR1 SGHTS, CDR2 YDEGEE. CDR3 in DNA: TGTGCCAGCAGCTTGGAGAGCGGGGTGGCCTACGAGCAGTACTTC. This translates into CASSLESGVAYEQYF.

Comment on this clonotype: The junction does not match germline at one end; this may be a read error. The V and J genes are TRBV20-1 and TRBJ1-3, with D unclear. Looked up from germline, CDR1 is DFQATT and CDR2 is SNEGSKA (reference sequence). The CDR3 runs to 12 residues. CDR3 coding DNA: TGCAGTGCTAGATGGGGTGGAGACACCATATATTTT. It yields the protein CSARWGGDTIYF.

This clonotype was seen at least ten times. The rearrangement joins TRBV11-2 to TRBJ2-1, with TRBD1 matching 10 bases. V lost 6 bases, J lost 6 bases, and 8 bases stayed unmatched. This CDR3 has 15 amino acids. Germline assignment: CDR1 SGHAT and CDR2 FQNNGV. CDR3 DNA: TGTGCCAGCAGGGAGCCGGGGACAGGGGCCAATGAGCAGTTCTTC. Its translation is CASREPGTGANEQFF.